Listed below are T cell receptor beta chains from one sample, sequenced in a study of blood T cells in healthy people across ages. TCRdb called the 5' RACE reads again in MiXCR, with one record for every CDR3 protein. The table lists some 710,000 distinct CDR3 sequences, about half of them singletons. Sequenced sample: blood. The receptors stem from an elderly man in good health. CDR3s include the opening cysteine and the closing phenylalanine or tryptophan. The D gene is left open where the match is weak. Part of the rows lack a size; the others show once, few, many or a class for expanded clones.

clone size | J gene | V gene | D gene | CDR3 protein | CDR3 DNA
- | TRBJ1-4 | TRBV12-3/TRBV12-4 | - | CASSGLPREKLFF | TGTGCCAGCTCGGGGCTCCCACGGGAAAAACTGTTTTTT
- | TRBJ2-7 | TRBV9 | - | CASSGTGHPAYEQCF | TGTGCCAGCAGCGGTACGGGACACCCAGCCTACGAGCAGTGCTTC
few | TRBJ1-2 | TRBV3-1 | - | CASSQTGRPYGYTF | TGTGCCAGCAGCCAGACAGGCCGACCCTATGGCTACACCTTC
- | TRBJ2-6 | TRBV29-1 | - | CSVSPSSGANVLTF | TGCAGCGTTTCTCCCAGCTCTGGGGCCAACGTCCTGACTTTC
- | TRBJ2-2 | TRBV13 | - | CASSLGGERLNTGELFF | TGTGCCAGCAGCTTAGGGGGGGAGCGGCTGAACACCGGGGAGCTGTTTTTT
many | TRBJ2-7 | TRBV29-1 | - | CSVESEGGYEQYF | TGCAGCGTTGAATCCGAGGGAGGCTACGAGCAGTACTTC
- | TRBJ1-2 | TRBV15 | - | CATSFGGQLYYGYTF | TGTGCCACCAGCTTTGGTGGGCAACTGTACTATGGCTACACCTTC
once | TRBJ2-7 | TRBV20-1 | - | CSARDNRSPYEQYF | TGCAGTGCTAGAGACAACAGGAGCCCCTACGAGCAGTACTTC
- | TRBJ2-7 | TRBV13 | - | CASSIARAYEQYF | TGTGCCAGCAGCATCGCAAGGGCCTACGAGCAGTACTTC
few | TRBJ2-1 | TRBV20-1 | TRBD2 | CSASPPSGSRNEQFF | TGCAGTGCTAGCCCTCCGAGCGGGAGTAGAAATGAGCAGTTCTTC
- | TRBJ2-7 | TRBV3-1 | - | CASSRNSGKVVLDNEQYF | TGTGCCAGCAGCCGTAATAGCGGAAAGGTAGTTTTGGACAATGAGCAGTACTTC
- | TRBJ2-7 | TRBV7-2 | TRBD1 | CASSLDAGGSEQYF | TGTGCCAGCAGCTTAGACGCAGGGGGCTCCGAGCAGTACTTC
- | TRBJ2-7 | TRBV20-1 | - | CSAGELLGGLGNEQYF | TGCAGTGCTGGGGAGTTATTAGGGGGTCTAGGCAATGAGCAGTACTTC
- | TRBJ2-1 | TRBV29-1 | - | CSVEWNQYNEQFF | TGCAGCGTTGAGTGGAACCAGTACAATGAGCAGTTCTTC
few | TRBJ1-1 | TRBV5-1 | TRBD1 | CASSVTGGLNTEAFF | TGCGCCAGCAGCGTCACAGGGGGCTTGAACACTGAAGCTTTCTTT
- | TRBJ2-3 | TRBV5-1 | TRBD2 | CASSTAGGGADTQYF | TGCGCCAGCAGCACAGCGGGGGGTGGTGCAGATACGCAGTATTTT
few | TRBJ2-5 | TRBV5-1 | TRBD1 | CASSHGTAALSETQYF | TGCGCCAGCAGCCACGGGACAGCCGCCTTAAGCGAGACCCAGTACTTC
few | TRBJ2-2 | TRBV4-2 | - | CASSQGAGGGTSWNTGELFF | TGTGCCAGCAGCCAAGGGGCTGGTGGAGGGACATCGTGGAACACCGGGGAGCTGTTTTTT
many | TRBJ2-7 | TRBV27 | - | CASSPTGPYEQYF | TGTGCCAGCAGCCCAACAGGGCCCTACGAGCAGTACTTC
few | TRBJ1-4 | TRBV4-3 | - | CASSQWVGRDNEKLFF | TGCGCCAGCAGCCAGTGGGTAGGGCGGGATAATGAAAAACTGTTTTTT
- | TRBJ2-2 | TRBV10-3 | TRBD2 | CAISSSGRATGELFF | TGTGCCATCAGTTCCAGCGGGAGGGCCACCGGGGAGCTGTTTTTT
- | TRBJ2-7 | TRBV9 | - | CASSPQTNTYEQYF | TGTGCCAGCAGCCCCCAGACTAATACCTACGAGCAGTACTTC
- | TRBJ2-1 | TRBV7-3 | TRBD2 | CASSTGGGSGPFF | TGTGCCAGCTCCACAGGTGGCGGGAGTGGTCCGTTCTTC
- | TRBJ2-5 | TRBV7-8 | TRBD1 | CASSDGTGTETQYF | TGTGCCAGCAGCGACGGGACAGGGACAGAGACCCAGTACTTC
- | TRBJ1-1 | TRBV7-9 | - | CAITGPPNTEAFF | TGTGCCATTACCGGGCCGCCGAACACTGAAGCTTTCTTT
- | TRBJ1-4 | TRBV4-1 | - | CASSQDALTAGEANEKLFF | TGCGCCAGCAGCCAAGACGCCCTCACAGCAGGGGAAGCTAATGAAAAACTATTTTTT
few | TRBJ2-3 | TRBV15 | - | CATSRDGSSYTDTQYF | TGTGCCACCAGCAGAGATGGTAGTTCCTACACAGATACGCAGTATTTT
- | TRBJ2-4 | TRBV2 | - | CASSGIRPEDIQYF | TGTGCCAGCAGTGGGATTAGACCGGAGGACATTCAGTACTTC
many | TRBJ1-1 | TRBV4-2 | - | CASSQQRRGAEAFF | TGTGCCAGCAGCCAACAACGACGAGGCGCTGAAGCTTTCTTT
- | TRBJ2-7 | TRBV2 | - | CASIRGAASSYEQYF | TGTGCCAGCATCAGGGGGGCGGCAAGCTCCTACGAGCAGTACTTC
- | TRBJ2-7 | TRBV5-1 | TRBD2 | CASSLGSGSTYEQYF | TGCGCCAGCAGCTTAGGGAGCGGGAGTACGTACGAGCAGTACTTC
many | TRBJ2-5 | TRBV5-1 | - | CASSLAPGTGRQETQYF | TGCGCCAGCAGCTTGGCCCCGGGTACGGGACGCCAAGAGACCCAGTACTTC
- | TRBJ1-1 | TRBV12-3/TRBV12-4 | TRBD1 | CASSSRQGAGNTEAFF | TGTGCCAGCAGTTCCAGACAGGGGGCAGGAAACACTGAAGCTTTCTTT
- | TRBJ2-7 | TRBV27 | TRBD1 | CASRSRTGGGEQYF | TGTGCCAGCAGATCCCGGACAGGGGGTGGCGAGCAGTACTTC
few | TRBJ2-5 | TRBV7-3 | - | CASSLIAHLGETQYF | TGTGCCAGCAGCTTGATAGCGCATTTAGGAGAGACCCAGTACTTC
- | TRBJ2-7 | TRBV28 | - | CASTVPGTSYEQYF | TGTGCCAGCACTGTCCCAGGGACGAGCTACGAGCAGTACTTC
- | TRBJ1-4 | TRBV14 | - | CASSQVYAGDGRTNEKLFF | TGTGCCAGCAGCCAAGTGTACGCAGGGGACGGTCGAACTAATGAAAAACTGTTTTTT
- | TRBJ2-5 | TRBV18 | - | CASSPSSREETQYF | TGTGCCAGCTCACCATCGTCTAGGGAAGAGACCCAGTACTTC
- | TRBJ1-5 | TRBV20-1 | - | CSARQGVNQPQHF | TGCAGTGCTCGACAAGGAGTAAATCAGCCCCAGCATTTT
- | TRBJ2-1 | TRBV6-6 | - | CASSLGRLGNEQFF | TGTGCCAGCAGTTTAGGACGGTTAGGCAATGAGCAGTTCTTC
- | TRBJ1-1 | TRBV29-1 | - | CSVEFGTGTEAFF | TGCAGCGTTGAATTCGGGACGGGCACTGAAGCTTTCTTT
- | TRBJ2-3 | TRBV20-1 | TRBD2 | CSARVWVAGVGDTQYF | TGCAGTGCAAGGGTGTGGGTAGCGGGAGTGGGAGATACGCAGTATTTT
few | TRBJ2-5 | TRBV24-1 | - | CATSVGQEETQYF | TGTGCCACCAGTGTCGGCCAGGAGGAGACCCAGTACTTC
few | TRBJ1-2 | TRBV3-1 | TRBD1 | CASSLRGQFYGYTF | TGTGCCAGCAGCCTGAGGGGACAGTTCTATGGCTACACCTTC
once | TRBJ2-1 | TRBV2 | - | CASSGRDLVTEQFF | TGTGCCAGCAGTGGAAGGGACCTAGTGACTGAGCAGTTCTTC
- | TRBJ2-5 | TRBV7-2 | - | CASSGGGGLSQETQYF | TGTGCCAGCAGCGGTGGGGGAGGCCTATCCCAAGAGACCCAGTACTTC
- | TRBJ1-5 | TRBV4-3 | - | CASSQVIQGYNQPQHF | TGCGCCAGCAGCCAAGTAATACAGGGCTACAATCAGCCCCAGCATTTT
- | TRBJ1-1 | TRBV20-1 | - | CSAREFRRESTEAFF | TGCAGTGCTAGAGAATTTCGCAGGGAGTCCACTGAAGCTTTCTTT
- | TRBJ1-6 | TRBV6-5 | - | CATGVDPYNSPLHF | TGTGCCACCGGGGTGGACCCCTATAATTCACCCCTCCACTTT
many | TRBJ2-6 | TRBV7-3 | - | CASSPNRESGANVLTF | TGTGCCAGCAGTCCAAACAGGGAATCTGGGGCCAACGTCCTGACTTTC
- | TRBJ1-5 | TRBV29-1 | - | CSVSPGNNHPQHF | TGCAGCGTCAGTCCTGGGAACAATCACCCCCAGCATTTT
- | TRBJ1-1 | TRBV6-5 | - | CASSSLREGISLAEAFF | TGTGCCAGCAGTTCTTTGCGTGAGGGGATTAGTTTGGCTGAAGCTTTCTTT
- | TRBJ2-2 | TRBV20-1 | TRBD1 | CSARQPDRGLTGELFF | TGCAGTGCTAGACAACCGGACAGGGGGCTGACCGGGGAGCTGTTTTTT
once | TRBJ2-1 | TRBV14 | TRBD2 | CASSQDRGTSGNNERFF | TGTGCCAGCAGCCAAGATCGGGGGACTAGCGGAAACAATGAGCGGTTCTTC
- | TRBJ1-2 | TRBV5-5 | - | CASSLENSFYGYTF | TGTGCCAGCAGCTTAGAGAACAGCTTCTATGGCTACACCTTC